The 15 T cell receptor beta chains below come from one sample, sequenced in a study of cytomegalovirus exposure and HLA in healthy donors. Both 60 Vbeta primers and 13 Jbeta primers went into the PCR. Repertoires were generated with immunoSEQ multiplex PCR, while TCRdb's copy carries only in-frame clones and drops some. The table lists 90,000 to 100,000 clones, around three fifths of them singletons. Sequencing input: PBMCs. The receptor source for this set is a boy younger than 18 in good health and CMV-seropositive.

The chain carries TRBV15 and TRBJ2-5, with unresolved D. V lost 5 bases to trimming and J lost 0 bases, with 7 bases between them. The CDR3 runs to 13 residues. The germline gives CDR1 LNHNV, CDR2 YYDKDF (reference sequence). CDR3 DNA sequence: TGTGCCACCAGCCCGCGCCACCAAGAGACCCAGTACTTC. As protein: CATSPRHQETQYF.

V gene TRBV27 combines with J gene TRBJ2-7, with TRBD1 matching 7 bases. Trimming cost V 0 bases and J 0 bases; bases outside gene matches: 11. CDR1 and CDR2 (germline): MNHEY, SMNVEV (reference sequence). The CDR3 spans 18 residues. CDR3 region: CASSLSRGTALNSYEQYF. The CDR3 nucleotides are TGTGCCAGCAGTTTATCGAGGGGGACAGCTTTAAACTCCTACGAGCAGTACTTC.

The chain carries TRBV12-5 and TRBJ1-2; 11 bases are shared with TRBD1. J was trimmed by 3 bases and V by 1 base; bases with no gene match: 7. This CDR3 has 17 residues. Germline loops: CDR1 LGHNT, CDR2 FRNRAP. The CDR3 sequence is CASGLGDRGNVHYGYTF. The CDR3 DNA follows: TGTGCTAGTGGTTTGGGGGACAGGGGGAATGTGCACTATGGCTACACCTTC.

This chain connects TRBV5-8 to TRBJ1-5, with 8 bases lining up with TRBD1. This CDR3 is 14 amino acids long. In germline, CDR1 is SGHTS, CDR2 YDEGEE. V dropped 3 bases and J dropped 9; count of bases not matched to a gene: 8. The DNA of the CDR3 is TGTGCCAGCAGCTCCGGGACAGGCCCAGGGCCCCAGCATTTT. Protein sequence: CASSSGTGPGPQHF.

The J gene is TRBJ2-7, the V gene TRBV27; 13 bases fit TRBD2. The CDR3 extends over 16 amino acids. Germline V lookup: CDR1 MNHEY, CDR2 SMNVEV (reference sequence). The junction had 11 bases not matched to a gene; V was cut back by 8 bases and J by 4 bases. The CDR3 DNA sequence: TGTGCCAGCCATTTTTCGGGACTAGCGGGGATTTACGAGCAGTACTTC. Its protein product is CASHFSGLAGIYEQYF.

The chain links TRBV9 to TRBJ2-3; possible D gene TRBD2, 7 bases. The germline V gene encodes CDR1 SGDLS and CDR2 YYNGEE. The CDR3 is made up of 19 amino acids. V dropped 0 bases and J dropped 3 bases, with 23 bases sitting between them. CDR3 DNA sequence: TGTGCCAGCAGCGTAGAAGGGAGGGAGACAGGTTTAGTAACAGATACGCAGTATTTT. This sequence encodes CASSVEGRETGLVTDTQYF.

The chain couples TRBV7-9 to TRBJ2-2; D uncertain. V lost 1 base and J 4 bases, leaving 7 bases between the germline ends. The CDR3 has 14 residues. Looked up from germline, CDR1 is SEHNR and CDR2 is FQNEAQ (reference sequence). Here the CDR3 DNA reads TGTGCCAGCAGCTTAGAGCTTGGCACCGGGGAGCTGTTTTTT. Translated: CASSLELGTGELFF.

The chain employs TRBV27 and TRBJ1-6; 7 bases agree with TRBD1. CDR3 length: 16 amino acids. The germline V gene encodes CDR1 MNHEY and CDR2 SMNVEV (reference sequence). V shed 8 bases, J shed 3 bases, and the junction held 10 bases outside the gene matches. The CDR3 DNA reads as TGTGCCAGCCTAAAGATCCGGGACAGCTATAATTCACCCCTCCACTTT. Amino acid sequence: CASLKIRDSYNSPLHF.

This clone has a single count. The V gene is TRBV7-3, the J gene TRBJ2-2; weak D call: TRBD2 (5 bases). The CDR3 length is 14 residues. Germline V gene sequence: CDR1 SGHTA, CDR2 FQGTGA. V shed 2 bases and J shed 4 bases, with 8 bases lying between them. The DNA for the CDR3 is TGTGCCAGCAGCTTAGCGGGCCTCACCGGGGAGCTGTTTTTT. Protein sequence: CASSLAGLTGELFF.

The V call is TRBV2, the J call TRBJ2-7, with D possibly being TRBD1 (5 bases). V lost 5 bases, J lost 2 bases, and 10 bases lay in between. The CDR3 runs 13 residues. The germline gives CDR1 SNHLY, CDR2 FYNNEI. In DNA, the CDR3 is TGTGCCAGCAGTTCCAGGGTTACCTACGAGCAGTACTTC. Protein sequence: CASSSRVTYEQYF.

V usage is TRBV2 and J usage is TRBJ1-1; maybe TRBD1 (5 bases). CDR1 SNHLY and CDR2 FYNNEI come from the germline V gene. V was cut by 7 bases and J by 1 base, with 10 bases left in between. The CDR3 runs 13 residues. The CDR3 protein is CASKGARNTEAFF. CDR3 in DNA: TGTGCCAGCAAAGGGGCCAGGAACACTGAAGCTTTCTTT.

V usage is TRBV5-8 and J usage is TRBJ2-1, with TRBD2 matching over 8 bases. V trimming: 2 bases; J trimming: 1 base; junction bases outside the gene matches: 14. CDR1 and CDR2 from the germline V gene are SGHTS and YDEGEE. This CDR3 has 19 residues. CDR3 region: CASSFSGTRNSWSYNEQFF. CDR3 sequence (DNA): TGTGCCAGCAGCTTCAGTGGGACTAGAAATTCATGGTCCTACAATGAGCAGTTCTTC.

The count of this clone is one. The gene calls are TRBV4-3 and TRBJ2-5; D gene unclear. The germline V and J ends were trimmed by 0 bases and 3 bases, with 11 bases remaining between them. CDR3 length: 15 residues. CDR1 is LGHNA and CDR2 is YSLEER in the germline V gene. This chain's CDR3 is CASSQDTRYKETQYF. The CDR3 DNA is TGCGCCAGCAGCCAAGATACGAGGTATAAAGAGACCCAGTACTTC.

This chain connects TRBV5-1 to TRBJ2-3; 7 nucleotides line up with TRBD1. The V gene end was trimmed by 2 bases and the J gene end by 2 bases; junction bases not matched to a gene: 8. Per germline, CDR1 SGHRS and CDR2 YFSETQ. This CDR3 comprises 16 residues. The CDR3, as DNA: TGCGCCAGCAGCTTTACGGACAGGCCGACCACAGATACGCAGTATTTT. This translates into CASSFTDRPTTDTQYF.

The chain couples TRBV5-6 to TRBJ1-6; possibly TRBD1 for D (6 bases). The CDR3 sequence is 15 residues long. The germline CDR1 and CDR2 sequences are SGHDT and YYEEEE. Trimming pared 2 bases from V and 10 bases from J, leaving 16 bases between. The CDR3 sequence is CASSFRRGGRSPLHF. CDR3 coding DNA: TGTGCCAGCAGCTTTAGACGAGGGGGTCGATCACCCCTCCACTTT.